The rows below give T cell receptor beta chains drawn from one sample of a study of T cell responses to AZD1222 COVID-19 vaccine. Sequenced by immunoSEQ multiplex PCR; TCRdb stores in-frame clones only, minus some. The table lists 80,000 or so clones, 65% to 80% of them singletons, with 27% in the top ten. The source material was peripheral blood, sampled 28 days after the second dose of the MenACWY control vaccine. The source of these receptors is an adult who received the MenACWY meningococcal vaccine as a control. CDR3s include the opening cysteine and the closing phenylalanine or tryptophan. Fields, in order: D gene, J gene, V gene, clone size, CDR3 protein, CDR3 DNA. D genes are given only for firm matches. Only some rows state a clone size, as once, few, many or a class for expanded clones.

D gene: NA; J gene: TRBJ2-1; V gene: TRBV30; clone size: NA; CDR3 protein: CAWTPAVGEQFF; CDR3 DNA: TGTGCCTGGACCCCCGCGGTCGGTGAGCAGTTCTTC
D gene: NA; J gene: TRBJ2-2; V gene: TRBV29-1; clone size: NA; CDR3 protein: CSVTGTLNTGELFF; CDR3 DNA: TGCAGCGTGACCGGGACGCTTAACACCGGGGAGCTGTTTTTT
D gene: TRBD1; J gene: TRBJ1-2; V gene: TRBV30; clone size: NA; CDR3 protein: CAWSYIGGDNGYTF; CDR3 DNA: TGTGCCTGGAGTTACATAGGGGGCGATAATGGCTACACCTTC
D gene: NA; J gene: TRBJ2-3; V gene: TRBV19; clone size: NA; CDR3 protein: CASSIRDTSTDTQYF; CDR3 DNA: TGTGCCAGTAGTATTAGGGACACGAGCACAGATACGCAGTATTTT
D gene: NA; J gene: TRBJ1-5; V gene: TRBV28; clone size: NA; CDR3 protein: CASRPPGYSNQPQHF; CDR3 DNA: TGTGCCAGCAGGCCCCCAGGCTATAGCAATCAGCCCCAGCATTTT
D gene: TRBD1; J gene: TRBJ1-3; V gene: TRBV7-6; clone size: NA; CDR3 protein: CASSFANTGAGNTIYF; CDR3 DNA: TGTGCCAGCAGCTTTGCCAATACAGGGGCTGGAAACACCATATATTTT
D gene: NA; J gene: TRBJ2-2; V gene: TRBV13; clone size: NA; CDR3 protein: CASGLDGRSAGELFF; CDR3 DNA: TGTGCCAGCGGCTTAGATGGACGATCGGCCGGGGAGCTGTTTTTT
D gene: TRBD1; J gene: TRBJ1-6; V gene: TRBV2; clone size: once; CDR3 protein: CASSLDRGNSPLHF; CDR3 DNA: TGTGCCAGCAGTCTTGACAGGGGTAATTCACCCCTCCACTTT
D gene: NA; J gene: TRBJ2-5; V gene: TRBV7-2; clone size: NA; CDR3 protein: CASSLGGRDEETQYF; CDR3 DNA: TGTGCCAGCAGCTTAGGGGGCAGGGATGAAGAGACCCAGTACTTC
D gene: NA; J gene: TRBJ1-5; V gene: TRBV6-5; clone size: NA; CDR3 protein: CASSPSRFGNQPQHF; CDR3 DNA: TGTGCCAGCAGCCCCTCCCGATTTGGGAATCAGCCCCAGCATTTT
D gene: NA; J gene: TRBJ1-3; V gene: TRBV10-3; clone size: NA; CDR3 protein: CAISRDLPHSGNTIYF; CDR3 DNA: TGTGCCATCAGTAGGGACCTACCCCATTCTGGAAACACCATATATTTT
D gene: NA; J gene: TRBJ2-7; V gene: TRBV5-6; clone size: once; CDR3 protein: CASSFRREQYF; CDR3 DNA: TGTGCCAGCAGCTTTCGGAGGGAGCAGTACTTC
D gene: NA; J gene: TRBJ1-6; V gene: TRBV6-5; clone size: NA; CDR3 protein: CASFRAAGSPLHF; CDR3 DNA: TGTGCCAGCTTTAGGGCCGCCGGGTCACCCCTCCACTTT
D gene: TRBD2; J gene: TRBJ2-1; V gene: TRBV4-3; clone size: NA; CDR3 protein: CASKQGRGGHNEQFF; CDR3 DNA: TGCGCCAGCAAACAGGGGCGGGGGGGCCACAATGAGCAGTTCTTC
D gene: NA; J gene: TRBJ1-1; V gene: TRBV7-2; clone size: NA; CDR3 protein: CASSYSANTEAFF; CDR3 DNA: TGTGCCAGCAGCTACTCCGCAAACACTGAAGCTTTCTTT
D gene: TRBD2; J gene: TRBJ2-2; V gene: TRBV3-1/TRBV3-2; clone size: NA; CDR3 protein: CASSQLRGLDTGELFF; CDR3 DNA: TGTGCCAGCAGCCAGTTAAGGGGACTAGACACCGGGGAGCTGTTTTTT
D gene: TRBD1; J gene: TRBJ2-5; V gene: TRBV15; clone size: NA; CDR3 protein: CATSRAQGTVETQYF; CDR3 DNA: TGTGCCACCAGCAGGGCACAGGGGACGGTTGAGACCCAGTACTTC
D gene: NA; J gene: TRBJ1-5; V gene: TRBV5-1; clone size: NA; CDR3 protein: CASSLEGFSNQPQHF; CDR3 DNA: TGCGCCAGCAGCTTGGAAGGTTTTAGCAATCAGCCCCAGCATTTT
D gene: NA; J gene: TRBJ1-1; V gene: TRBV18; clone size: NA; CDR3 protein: CASSPTLQTNTEAFF; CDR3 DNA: TGTGCCAGCTCACCTACCCTACAAACAAACACTGAAGCTTTCTTT
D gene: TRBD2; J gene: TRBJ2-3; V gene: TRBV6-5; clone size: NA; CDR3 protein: CASIIQRGADTQYF; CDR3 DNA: TGTGCCTCTATAATCCAGCGGGGTGCAGATACGCAGTATTTT
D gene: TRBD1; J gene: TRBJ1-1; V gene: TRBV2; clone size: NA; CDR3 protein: CASSESWTGRAFF; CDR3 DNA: TGTGCCAGCAGTGAAAGTTGGACAGGACGAGCTTTCTTT
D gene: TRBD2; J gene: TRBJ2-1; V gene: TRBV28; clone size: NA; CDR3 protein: CASYGLAGGHGGYNEQFF; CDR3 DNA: TGTGCCAGCTATGGACTAGCGGGAGGTCATGGGGGGTACAATGAGCAGTTCTTC
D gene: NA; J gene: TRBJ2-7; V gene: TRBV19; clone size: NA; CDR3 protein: CASRESGYSYEQYF; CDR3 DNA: TGTGCCAGTAGGGAAAGCGGGTATTCCTACGAGCAGTACTTC
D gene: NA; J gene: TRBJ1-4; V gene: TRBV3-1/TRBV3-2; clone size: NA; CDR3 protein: CASSQGWGRDEKLFF; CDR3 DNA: TGTGCCAGCAGCCAGGGGTGGGGAAGAGATGAAAAACTGTTTTTT
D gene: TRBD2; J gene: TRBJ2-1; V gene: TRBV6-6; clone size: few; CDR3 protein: CASSQGLVEQFF; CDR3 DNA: TGTGCCAGCAGTCAGGGACTAGTTGAGCAGTTCTTC
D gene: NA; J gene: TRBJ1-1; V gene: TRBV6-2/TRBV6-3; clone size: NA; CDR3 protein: CASSYSMDAVAEAFF; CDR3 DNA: TGTGCCAGCAGTTACTCGATGGACGCGGTGGCTGAAGCTTTCTTT
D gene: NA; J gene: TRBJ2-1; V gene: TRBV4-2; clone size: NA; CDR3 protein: CASSQGGSENEQFF; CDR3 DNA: TGTGCCAGCAGCCAAGGGGGGAGCGAAAATGAGCAGTTCTTC
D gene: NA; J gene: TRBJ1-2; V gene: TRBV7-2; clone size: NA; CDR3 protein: CASRSGVAGYTF; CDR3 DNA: TGTGCCAGCAGATCGGGGGTGGCTGGCTACACCTTC
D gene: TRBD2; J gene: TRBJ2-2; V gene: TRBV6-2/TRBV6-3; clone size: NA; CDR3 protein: CASSYSASGRALDTGELFF; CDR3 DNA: TGTGCCAGCAGTTACTCAGCTAGCGGGAGGGCCCTGGACACCGGGGAGCTGTTTTTT
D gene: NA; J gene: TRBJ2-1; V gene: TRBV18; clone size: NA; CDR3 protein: CASSQGDEQFF; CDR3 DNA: TGTGCCAGCTCACAAGGGGATGAGCAGTTCTTC
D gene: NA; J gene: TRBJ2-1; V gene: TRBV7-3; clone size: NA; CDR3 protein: CASSSRLGEGEQFF; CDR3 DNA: TGTGCCAGCAGCTCCCGACTCGGGGAAGGTGAGCAGTTCTTC
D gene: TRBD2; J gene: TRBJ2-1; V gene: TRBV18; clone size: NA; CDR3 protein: CASSALSGTSGPNEQFF; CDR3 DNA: TGTGCCAGCTCAGCTCTTTCCGGGACTAGCGGACCAAATGAGCAGTTCTTC
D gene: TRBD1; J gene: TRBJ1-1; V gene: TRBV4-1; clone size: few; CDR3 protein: CASSQTRGPEAFF; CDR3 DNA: TGCGCCAGCAGCCAGACGAGGGGGCCTGAAGCTTTCTTT
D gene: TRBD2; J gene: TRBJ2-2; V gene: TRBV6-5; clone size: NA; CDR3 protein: CACTPLAGTGELFF; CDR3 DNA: TGTGCCTGTACCCCGCTAGCGGGCACCGGGGAGCTGTTTTTT
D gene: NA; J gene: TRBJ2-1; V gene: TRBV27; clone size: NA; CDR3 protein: CASSSIQGGEQFF; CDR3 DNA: TGTGCCAGCAGTTCGATACAGGGCGGCGAGCAGTTCTTC
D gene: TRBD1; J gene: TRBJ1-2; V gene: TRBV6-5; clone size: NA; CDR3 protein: CASSYSTGGGYTF; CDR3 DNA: TGTGCCAGCAGTTACTCGACAGGGGGTGGCTACACCTTC
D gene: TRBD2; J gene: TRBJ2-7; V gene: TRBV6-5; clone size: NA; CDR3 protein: CASRERLAGGFEQYF; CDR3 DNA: TGTGCCAGCAGAGAGCGACTAGCGGGAGGGTTCGAGCAGTACTTC
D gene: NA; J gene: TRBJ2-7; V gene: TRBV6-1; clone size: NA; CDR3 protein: CASSEGGQTPYEQYF; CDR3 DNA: TGTGCCAGCAGTGAAGGGGGCCAAACCCCCTACGAGCAGTACTTC
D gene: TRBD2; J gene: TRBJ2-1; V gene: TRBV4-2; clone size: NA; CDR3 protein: CASSQSLASEGNEQFF; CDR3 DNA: TGTGCCAGCAGCCAGTCACTAGCGTCGGAGGGGAATGAGCAGTTCTTC
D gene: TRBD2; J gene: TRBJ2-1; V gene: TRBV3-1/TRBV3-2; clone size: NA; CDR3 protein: CASSQSLAGFDEQFF; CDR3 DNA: TGTGCCAGCAGCCAATCACTAGCGGGATTTGATGAGCAGTTCTTC
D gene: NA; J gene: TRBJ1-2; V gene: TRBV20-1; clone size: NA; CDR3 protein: CSASYGGLKANYGYTF; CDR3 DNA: TGCAGTGCTAGTTACGGCGGCCTGAAGGCTAACTATGGCTACACCTTC
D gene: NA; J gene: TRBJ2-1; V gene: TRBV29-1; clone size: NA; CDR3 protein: CSAQTGNEQFF; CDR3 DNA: TGCAGCGCCCAAACGGGGAATGAGCAGTTCTTC
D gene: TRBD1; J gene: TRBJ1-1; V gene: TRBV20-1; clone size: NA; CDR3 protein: CMPGQGTEAFF; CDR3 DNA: TGCATGCCGGGACAGGGAACTGAAGCTTTCTTT
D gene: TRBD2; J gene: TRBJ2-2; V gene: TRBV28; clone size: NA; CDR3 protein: CASRVTSGRSNTGELFF; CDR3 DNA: TGTGCCAGCAGGGTGACTAGCGGGAGATCGAACACCGGGGAGCTGTTTTTT
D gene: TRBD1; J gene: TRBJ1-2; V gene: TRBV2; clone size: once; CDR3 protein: CASPHIRDRGFGYTF; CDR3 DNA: TGTGCCAGCCCTCATATTCGGGACAGGGGATTTGGCTACACCTTC
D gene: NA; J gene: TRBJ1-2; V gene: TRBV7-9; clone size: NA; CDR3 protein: CASSFPQGHGGYGYTF; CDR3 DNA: TGTGCCAGCAGCTTCCCACAGGGCCACGGGGGCTATGGCTACACCTTC
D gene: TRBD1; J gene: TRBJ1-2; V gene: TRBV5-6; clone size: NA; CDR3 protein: CASSFQDRHINYGYTF; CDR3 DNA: TGTGCCAGCAGCTTCCAGGACAGGCACATTAACTATGGCTACACCTTC
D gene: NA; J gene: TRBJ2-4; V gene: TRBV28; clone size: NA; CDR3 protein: CASSSRGSKNIQYF; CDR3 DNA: TGTGCCAGCAGTTCGAGGGGATCCAAAAACATTCAGTACTTC
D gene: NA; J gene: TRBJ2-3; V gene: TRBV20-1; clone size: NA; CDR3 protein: CSGSLVDTQYF; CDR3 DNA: TGCAGTGGTTCCCTGGTAGATACGCAGTATTTT
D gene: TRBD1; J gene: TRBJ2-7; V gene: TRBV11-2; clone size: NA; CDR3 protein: CASSPGQGLYEQYF; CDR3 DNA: TGTGCCAGCAGCCCGGGACAGGGCCTATACGAGCAGTACTTC
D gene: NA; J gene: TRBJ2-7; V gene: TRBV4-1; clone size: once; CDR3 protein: CASSQVGAVQYF; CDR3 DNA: TGCGCCAGCAGCCAAGTGGGAGCTGTGCAGTACTTC
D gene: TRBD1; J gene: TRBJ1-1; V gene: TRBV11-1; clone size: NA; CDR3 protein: CASSAGQGARDTEAFF; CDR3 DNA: TGTGCCAGCAGCGCCGGACAGGGGGCGCGTGACACTGAAGCTTTCTTT
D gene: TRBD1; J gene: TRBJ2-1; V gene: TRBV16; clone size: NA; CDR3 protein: CASSQLIQGANNEQFF; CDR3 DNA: TGTGCCAGCAGCCAATTGATCCAGGGGGCAAACAATGAGCAGTTCTTC
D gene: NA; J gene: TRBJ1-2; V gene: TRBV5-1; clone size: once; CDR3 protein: CASSSSSRVDGYTF; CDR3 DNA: TGCGCCAGCAGCTCCTCCAGCAGGGTTGACGGCTACACCTTC
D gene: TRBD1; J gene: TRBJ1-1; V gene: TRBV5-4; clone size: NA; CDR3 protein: CASSRQGGNTEAFF; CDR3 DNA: TGTGCCAGCAGCCGACAGGGAGGGAACACTGAAGCTTTCTTT
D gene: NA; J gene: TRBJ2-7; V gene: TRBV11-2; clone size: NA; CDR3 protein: CASTPGGEQYF; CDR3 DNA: TGTGCCAGCACCCCCGGGGGCGAGCAGTACTTC
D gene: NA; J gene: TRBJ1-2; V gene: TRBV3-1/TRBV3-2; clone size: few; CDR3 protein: CASSQDFRGGAFGYTF; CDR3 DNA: NA
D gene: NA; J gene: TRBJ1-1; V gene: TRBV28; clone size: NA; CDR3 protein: CASTPGGVVGTEAFF; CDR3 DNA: TGTGCCAGCACTCCCGGGGGCGTAGTGGGCACTGAAGCTTTCTTT
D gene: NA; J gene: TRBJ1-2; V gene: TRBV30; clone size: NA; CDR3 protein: CAWSVGLNYGYTF; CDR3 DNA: TGTGCCTGGAGTGTAGGCTTAAACTATGGCTACACCTTC